The clone carrying this TCR beta chain was observed a few times. Its target is unknown. The entry originates in a study of response to subunit inactivated influenza vaccine. General observations from the study: Authors suggested that a seasonal influenza vaccination recruits few new T cells each time.

V lost 3 bases to trimming and J lost 1 base; unmatched junction nucleotides: 7. CDR1 is SGHRS, CDR2 YFSETQ, per germline. This CDR3 contains 15 residues. TCRdb re-called the RT-PCR reads through MiXCR, storing one row per CDR3 protein. The sample includes roughly 670,000 distinct CDR3 sequences, 12% to 15% of them seen just once. The receptor was isolated from a man aged 45-65 years who received an inactivated influenza vaccine. This sequence joins TRBV5-1 and TRBJ2-7, with 7 bases matching TRBD1. The starting material was PBMCs from blood, obtained about 14 days before vaccination. CDR3 loop: CASSYMTGSSYEQYF. CDR3 DNA: TGCGCCAGCAGCTATATGACAGGGTCATCCTACGAGCAGTACTTC.